These 18 T cell receptor beta chains were all obtained from the same sample, sequenced in a study of tumor-infiltrating lymphocytes in localized non-small cell lung cancer. Profiled with immunoSEQ multiplex PCR; TCRdb holds only in-frame clones, not every one. Here the sample spans fewer than 25,000 clones, about two thirds being singletons. What was sequenced was lung tumor tissue. These TCRs come from a human donor with non-small cell lung cancer.

This chain links TRBV29-1 with TRBJ2-1; D is ambiguous. The V end was cut by 8 bases, the J end by 6 bases, with 14 bases between. The germline V gene has CDR1 SQVTM and CDR2 ANQGSEA. This CDR3 has 12 amino acids. The chain's CDR3 is CSTLSDGNEQFF. The CDR3 coding sequence is TGCAGCACCCTGAGCGATGGCAATGAGCAGTTCTTC.

The rearrangement joins TRBV6-5 to TRBJ1-1; 7 positions match TRBD1. Germline V CDR1 and CDR2: MNHEY, SVGAGI. V was pared by 5 bases and J by 0 bases, with 6 bases of the junction left unmatched. This CDR3 comprises 15 residues. CDR3 loop: CASSRDRDVNTEAFF. In nucleotides, the CDR3 is TGTGCCAGCAGTCGAGACAGGGATGTGAACACTGAAGCTTTCTTT.

CDR3 protein: CASSLRSGAGEQYF. For the CDR3, the DNA is TGTGCCAGCAGCTTGCGGTCAGGGGCGGGGGAGCAGTACTTC. The chain uses TRBV5-4 and TRBJ2-7, with D perhaps being TRBD1 or TRBD2 (6 bases each). CDR3 length: 14 amino acids. Trimming took off 1 base at V and 7 bases at J, with 15 bases between the two ends. Germline loops: CDR1 SGHNT, CDR2 YYREEE (reference sequence).

CDR3 sequence (DNA): TGCAGTGCTGGCAGGGACTACACCTTC. Translated, it gives CSAGRDYTF. V gene TRBV20-1 combines with J gene TRBJ1-2; TRBD1 is a possible D gene (5 bases). The V gene lost 5 bases and the J gene lost 10 bases, with 8 bases spanning the gap. Germline V lookup: CDR1 DFQATT, CDR2 SNEGSKA (reference sequence). The CDR3 has 9 amino acids.

The chain recombines TRBV29-1 with TRBJ2-3; D not resolved. The length of the CDR3 is 15 residues. The V and J ends lost 4 bases and 7 bases respectively, with 21 bases between them. The germline V gene encodes CDR1 SQVTM and CDR2 ANQGSEA. The CDR3 here is CSVAFRTPGGHTQYF. For the CDR3, the DNA is TGCAGCGTTGCTTTCCGCACTCCTGGTGGTCATACGCAGTATTTT.

This clone is categorized as medium-sized. This chain links TRBV7-6 with TRBJ2-1, with no clear D. The V gene lost 2 bases and the J gene lost 7 bases, with 6 bases spanning the gap. The CDR3 contains 12 residues. Germline CDR1 reads SGHVS; CDR2 reads FNYEAQ. The CDR3 loop is CASSLSGNEQFF. The CDR3 region has the DNA TGTGCCAGCAGCTTATCAGGAAATGAGCAGTTCTTC.

The chain recombines TRBV29-1 with TRBJ1-2; 7 bases match TRBD1. Trimming at V came to 3 bases and at J to 4 bases, leaving 8 bases not matched to a gene. Germline CDR1 SQVTM, CDR2 ANQGSEA. The CDR3 sequence is 14 residues long. The CDR3 here is CSVDSDRVTYGYTF. CDR3 nucleotides: TGCAGCGTTGACAGTGACAGGGTAACCTATGGCTACACCTTC.

This clone was picked up a small number of times. The chain couples TRBV2 to TRBJ2-1; TRBD2 might be the D (5 bases). V lost 4 bases and J lost 5, with 6 bases in between. The germline V gene has CDR1 SNHLY and CDR2 FYNNEI. CDR3 length: 12 amino acids. CDR3 coding DNA: TGTGCCAGCAGTGGACTAAACAATGAGCAGTTCTTC. Its translation: CASSGLNNEQFF.

This sequence joins TRBV5-1 and TRBJ2-2; D tentatively fits TRBD1 or TRBD2 (6 bases each). Germline assignment: CDR1 SGHRS and CDR2 YFSETQ. V gave up 0 bases and J gave up 4 bases, with 7 bases separating them. This CDR3 region has 14 residues. CDR3 sequence: CASSLEGGTGELFF. CDR3 DNA sequence: TGCGCCAGCAGCTTGGAGGGGGGCACCGGGGAGCTGTTTTTT.

The CDR3 DNA reads as TGTGCCAGCCATAGCCTTACAGGTAGTCTATGGCAGCCCCAGCATTTT. This sequence encodes CASHSLTGSLWQPQHF. The genes are TRBV19 and TRBJ1-5; tentatively, D is TRBD1 (5 bases). This CDR3 is 16 amino acids long. From germline, CDR1 is LNHDA and CDR2 SQIVND (reference sequence). V lost 9 bases and J 7 bases, leaving 25 bases between the germline ends.

This chain joins TRBV14 and TRBJ2-7, with 11 bases matching TRBD2. The CDR3 length is 17 residues. Per germline, CDR1 SGHDN and CDR2 FVKESK. V trimming: 0 bases; J trimming: 1 base; junction bases outside the gene matches: 5. The CDR3 DNA sequence: TGTGCCAGCAGCCAAGAACTAGCGGGGGCCGATTCCTACGAGCAGTACTTC. Encoded protein: CASSQELAGADSYEQYF.

V is TRBV5-8 and J is TRBJ1-1, with 9 bases fitting TRBD1. V lost 5 bases to trimming and J lost 5 bases; unmatched junction nucleotides: 7. The CDR3 is 14 residues long. CDR1 and CDR2 (germline): SGHTS, YDEGEE. CDR3 DNA: TGTGCCAGCAGTTACAGGGGGCGTGGGACTGAAGCTTTCTTT. This encodes CASSYRGRGTEAFF.

The chain couples TRBV7-2 to TRBJ2-5; 13 nucleotides line up with TRBD2. The CDR3 runs 16 residues. J lost 5 bases, V lost 5 bases, and 8 bases had no gene match. CDR1 and CDR2 (germline): SGHTA, FQGNSA. The DNA for the CDR3 is TGTGCCAGCAGCCGCGGACTAGCGGGGGTCCGGGAGACCCAGTACTTC. As protein: CASSRGLAGVRETQYF.

The CDR3 loop reads CAISEFRANTEAFF. The CDR3 DNA reads as TGTGCCATCAGTGAGTTCAGGGCCAACACTGAAGCTTTCTTT. The chain combines TRBV10-3 with TRBJ1-1; possible D gene TRBD1, 5 bases. CDR1 and CDR2 (germline): ENHRY, SYGVKD. With 1 base removed from V and 2 bases from J, the gap between germline ends came to 8 bases. The CDR3 is 14 amino acids.

A single count supports this clone. The rearrangement uses TRBV6-5 and TRBJ1-2; TRBD1 might be the D (5 bases). The germline V gene has CDR1 MNHEY and CDR2 SVGAGI. CDR3 length equals 13 residues. The V end was cut by 5 bases, the J end by 4 bases, with 11 bases between. In DNA form, the CDR3 reads TGTGCCAGCAGTGCGAATGGGGGCTATGGCTACACCTTC. Encoded protein: CASSANGGYGYTF.

In DNA form, the CDR3 reads TGCGCCAGCAGCCAAGTTACAGGGGCCGGCTACACCTTC. As protein: CASSQVTGAGYTF. The gene calls are TRBV4-3 and TRBJ1-2; 7 nucleotides match TRBD1. CDR1 is LGHNA, CDR2 YSLEER, per germline. Trimming at V came to 1 base and at J to 8 bases, leaving 4 bases not matched to a gene. This CDR3 spans 13 amino acids.

This chain joins TRBV10-1 and TRBJ2-1; a possible D gene is TRBD2 (5 bases). CDR3 length: 13 amino acids. CDR1 WNHNN and CDR2 SYGVQD come from the germline V gene (reference sequence). V shed 0 bases and J shed 8 bases, with 8 bases lying between them. Here the CDR3 reads CASSESLGDEQFF. The CDR3 region has the DNA TGCGCCAGCAGTGAGTCTTTGGGAGATGAGCAGTTCTTC.

This chain links TRBV9 with TRBJ2-7; D is ambiguous. The CDR3 length is 15 residues. Trimming pared 4 bases from V and 2 bases from J, leaving 16 bases between. Germline V lookup: CDR1 SGDLS, CDR2 YYNGEE. Here the CDR3 reads CASSPDPTVAYEQYF. The CDR3 DNA follows: TGTGCCAGCAGCCCGGATCCGACGGTAGCCTACGAGCAGTACTTC. Combining the CDR3 with reference TRBV9 and TRBJ2-7 gives the whole variable domain DSGVTQTPKHLITATGQRVTLRCSPRSGDLSVYWYQQSLDQGLQFLIQYYNGEERAKGNILERFSAQQFPDLHSELNLSSLELGDSALYFCASSPDPTVAYEQYFGPGTRLTVT.